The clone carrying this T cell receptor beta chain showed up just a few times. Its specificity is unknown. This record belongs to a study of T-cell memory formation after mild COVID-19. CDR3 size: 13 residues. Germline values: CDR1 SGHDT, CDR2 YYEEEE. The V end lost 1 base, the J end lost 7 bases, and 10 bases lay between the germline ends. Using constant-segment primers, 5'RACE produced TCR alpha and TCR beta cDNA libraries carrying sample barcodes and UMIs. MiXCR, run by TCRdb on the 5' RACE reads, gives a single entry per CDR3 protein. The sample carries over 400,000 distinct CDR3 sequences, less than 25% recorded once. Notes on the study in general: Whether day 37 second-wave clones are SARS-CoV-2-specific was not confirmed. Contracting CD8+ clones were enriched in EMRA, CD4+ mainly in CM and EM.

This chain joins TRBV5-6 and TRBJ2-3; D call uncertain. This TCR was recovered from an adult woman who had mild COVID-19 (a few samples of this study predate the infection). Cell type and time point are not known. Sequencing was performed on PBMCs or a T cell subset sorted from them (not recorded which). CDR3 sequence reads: CASSLRETYTQYF. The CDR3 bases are TGTGCCAGCAGCTTGCGCGAGACCTATACGCAGTATTTT.